This TCR beta chain was found in a study of blood T cell repertoires in COVID-19. For the study at large: Some COVID-19 samples were acute and others convalescent; all came from the United States, Italy and Spain. T cells, B-cell-depleted T cells, or PBMCs supplied cDNA or gDNA.

How the authors handled the data: Counts of nucleated cells, estimated from reference gene primer amplification, were obtained. Clones were sequenced by immunoSEQ multiplex PCR, and TCRdb holds only the in-frame ones, with some missing. Clone size and V and J calls were adopted from that table, with D and trimming inferred from the DNA. The table records tens of thousands of clones, nearly 95% of them present only once. What was sequenced was peripheral blood. This sequence originates from a man in his fifties or sixties with active COVID-19.

CDR3 nucleotide sequence: TGTGCCAGCAGTTTGGGACAGGAGGGCGAGCAGTACTTC. It is translated as CASSLGQEGEQYF. The genes are TRBV12-3 or TRBV12-4 and TRBJ2-7; 8 bases fit TRBD1. With V trimmed by 3 bases and J by 6 bases, 4 bases remained unmatched. This CDR3 has 13 residues.